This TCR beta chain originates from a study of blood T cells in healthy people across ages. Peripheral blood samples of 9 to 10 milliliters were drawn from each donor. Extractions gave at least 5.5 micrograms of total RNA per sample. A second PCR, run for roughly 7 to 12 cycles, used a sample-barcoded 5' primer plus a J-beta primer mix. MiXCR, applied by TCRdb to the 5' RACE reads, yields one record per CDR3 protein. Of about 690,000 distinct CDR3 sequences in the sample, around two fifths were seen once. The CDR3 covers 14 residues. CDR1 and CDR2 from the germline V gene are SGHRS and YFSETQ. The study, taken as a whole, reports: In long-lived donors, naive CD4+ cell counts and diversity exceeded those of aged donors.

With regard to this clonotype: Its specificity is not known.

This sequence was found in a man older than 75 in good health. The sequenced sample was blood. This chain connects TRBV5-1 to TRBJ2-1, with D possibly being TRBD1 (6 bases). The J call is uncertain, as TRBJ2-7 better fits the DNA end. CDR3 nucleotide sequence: TGCGCCAGCAGCTCAGCCAGGGGTGATAACGAGCAGTACTTC. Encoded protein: CASSSARGDNEQYF.